The TCR beta chain described here comes from a study of shared clonotypes between healthy human individuals. Repertoires were generated with immunoSEQ multiplex PCR, while TCRdb's copy carries only in-frame clones and drops some. The table shows 2 million to 3 million clones, with approximately 90% occurring only once. The material sequenced was naive CD4+ T cells sorted from blood. Subset described: CD45RA+ positively selected. This receptor was identified in a man younger than 35 in good health.

This chain's CDR3 is CASSFFPEKEYEQYF. The CDR3 DNA reads TGTGCCAGCAGCTTTTTTCCGGAGAAAGAATACGAGCAGTACTTC. The chain joins TRBV5-5 to TRBJ2-7, with no clear D. V lost 2 bases and J 4 bases, leaving 16 bases between the germline ends. CDR1 SGHKS and CDR2 YYEKEE come from the germline V gene (reference sequence). The CDR3 is made up of 15 amino acids.